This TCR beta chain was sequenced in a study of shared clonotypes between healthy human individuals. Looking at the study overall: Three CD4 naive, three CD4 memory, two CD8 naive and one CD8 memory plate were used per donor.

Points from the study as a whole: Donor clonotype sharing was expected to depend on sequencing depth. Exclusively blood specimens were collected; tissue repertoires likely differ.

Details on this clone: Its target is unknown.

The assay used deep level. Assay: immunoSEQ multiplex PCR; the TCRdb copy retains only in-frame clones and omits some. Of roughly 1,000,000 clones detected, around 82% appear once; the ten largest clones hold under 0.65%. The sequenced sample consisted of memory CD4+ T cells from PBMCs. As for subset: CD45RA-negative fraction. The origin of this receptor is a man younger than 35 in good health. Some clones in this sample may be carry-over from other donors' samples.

CDR3 residues: CASTASGSPYNEQFF. The DNA of the CDR3 is TGTGCCAGCACGGCTAGCGGGAGTCCCTACAATGAGCAGTTCTTC. This chain uses TRBV2 with TRBJ2-1; 10 bases match TRBD2. The germline V gene encodes CDR1 SNHLY and CDR2 FYNNEI. The CDR3 extends over 15 amino acids. V lost 7 bases, J lost 2 bases, and 5 bases stayed unmatched.